The source of this T cell receptor (beta chain) is a study of blood T cells in healthy people across ages. Per the germline V gene, CDR1 is KGHSH and CDR2 is LQKENI. The CDR3 has 13 residues. V was pared by 3 bases and J by 6 bases, with 12 bases between. Next came a second PCR, run for roughly 7 to 12 cycles, which used a sample-barcoded 5' primer along with a J-beta primer mix. Each of the samples gave a minimum of 2.5 million paired-end reads that contained CDR3. TCRdb reanalysed the 5' RACE reads using MiXCR and keeps one entry per CDR3 protein. The sample contains 2 million or so distinct CDR3 sequences, just under 50% of which appear only once. Per sample, a minimum of 6 million PBMCs were isolated. This clonotype was seen once. The antigen is undetermined. Study findings and constraints: Naive CD4+ cells and diversity were both higher in long-lived donors than in aged donors.

The sequence was obtained from a woman aged 40 to 50 in good health. Sequenced material: blood. The chain carries TRBV18 and TRBJ2-7, with D unresolved. The CDR3 DNA reads TGTGCCAGCTCACCGTCTGTGGCCGTCGAGCAGTACTTC. Translated, it gives CASSPSVAVEQYF.